Listed below are T cell receptor beta chains from one sample, sequenced in a study of blood T cell repertoires in COVID-19. The method was immunoSEQ multiplex PCR; TCRdb's version includes in-frame clones alone and lacks a portion of them. Of some 250,000 clones listed, about three quarters are singletons. Sequenced sample: peripheral blood. All receptors come from a woman at least 80 years old with acute or convalescent COVID-19. The CDR3 runs from the conserved cysteine through the conserved F or W. The D gene is left open where the match is weak. Only some rows state a clone size, as once, few, many or a class for expanded clones.

j_call d_call clone_size v_call cdr3_length cdr3_nt cdr3_aa
TRBJ1-2 TRBD1 - TRBV3-1/TRBV3-2 15 TGTGCCAGCAGCCGATTACTAGGACAGGGGGATGGCTACACCTTC CASSRLLGQGDGYTF
TRBJ2-1 - - TRBV11-2 18 TGTGCCAGCAGCTTAAGGGTTACAGGGAGGGGGTCCTACAATGAGCAGTTCTTC CASSLRVTGRGSYNEQFF
TRBJ2-5 TRBD2 - TRBV28 15 TGTGCCAGCAGTCTTGGGACTAGCGGGATAGAGACCCAGTACTTC CASSLGTSGIETQYF
TRBJ2-7 - - TRBV7-2 17 TGTGCCAGCAGCTTACCGGCGGACTATAGGAGCTCCTACGAGCAGTACTTC CASSLPADYRSSYEQYF
TRBJ1-1 - - TRBV7-2 15 TGTGCCAGCAGCTTAGCCACAGGGAGTGGGACTGAAGCTTTCTTT CASSLATGSGTEAFF
TRBJ1-2 TRBD1 - TRBV9 17 TGTGCCAGCAGCGGGACAGGGGAGAGGGCGGGCTCCTATGGCTACACCTTC CASSGTGERAGSYGYTF
TRBJ2-3 - - TRBV9 15 TGTGCCAGCAGCGTAGCCTGGGGGACAACAGATACGCAGTATTTT CASSVAWGTTDTQYF
TRBJ1-1 - - TRBV10-3 16 TGTGCCATCAGGAACCAAGCCGGGACACTGAACACTGAAGCTTTCTTT CAIRNQAGTLNTEAFF
TRBJ2-3 - - TRBV15 16 TGTGCCACCAGCAGACGTAGCGGACAGGACACAGATACGCAGTATTTT CATSRRSGQDTDTQYF
TRBJ1-6 - few TRBV27 13 TGTGCCAGCAGCACGATCGAACGGTCACCCCTCCACTTT CASSTIERSPLHF
TRBJ2-5 TRBD2 - TRBV6-5 16 TGTGCCAGCAGTTTATCGGGGAGCGGGGTCCAAGAGACCCAGTACTTC CASSLSGSGVQETQYF
TRBJ1-2 - - TRBV19 15 TGTGCCAGTAGTATGCAATGGAGAGCTAACTATGGCTACACCTTC CASSMQWRANYGYTF
TRBJ1-3 TRBD1 - TRBV27 14 TGTGCCAGCAGGCCACAGGGGGCCCTAAACACCATATATTTT CASRPQGALNTIYF
TRBJ1-2 TRBD1 - TRBV6-1 15 TGTGCCAGCACCAGGGGGGGACAGGGGGCGCGTGGCTACACCTTC CASTRGGQGARGYTF
TRBJ1-2 TRBD1 few TRBV18 18 TGTGCCAGCTCACCAGGGACAGGCGGGACAACTTCTAACTATGGCTACACCTTC CASSPGTGGTTSNYGYTF
TRBJ1-2 TRBD1 - TRBV28 14 TGTGCCAGCAGTCCCCCGGACAGGAACTATGGCTACACCTTC CASSPPDRNYGYTF
TRBJ1-5 - - TRBV18 13 TGTGCCAGCTCACCGGGGGAGGGTCAGCCCCAGCATTTT CASSPGEGQPQHF